These T cell receptor beta chains were read from a single sample in a study of T cells in tuberculosis. Sequenced by immunoSEQ multiplex PCR; TCRdb stores in-frame clones only, minus some. The sample consists of tens of thousands of clones, about 90% of them appearing once. The material sequenced was PBMCs, taken at tuberculosis diagnosis. Source of these receptors: an adult with tuberculosis. Each CDR3 is given with its conserved first and last residue. The D gene is left open where the match is weak. The size field is filled for only some rows; it gives once, few, many or a size class.

v_gene: TRBV19; abundance: NA; j_gene: TRBJ1-6; d_gene: NA; CDR3aa: CASSIEEGTPLHF; CDR3nt: TGTGCCAGTAGTATAGAGGAGGGGACACCCCTCCACTTT
v_gene: TRBV28; abundance: NA; j_gene: TRBJ1-4; d_gene: NA; CDR3aa: CASSSAGSVEKLFF; CDR3nt: TGTGCCAGCAGTTCCGCAGGGTCAGTTGAAAAACTGTTTTTT
v_gene: TRBV6-5; abundance: NA; j_gene: TRBJ1-1; d_gene: TRBD1; CDR3aa: CASSWSTGVNTEAFF; CDR3nt: TGTGCCAGCAGTTGGTCCACAGGGGTGAACACTGAAGCTTTCTTT
v_gene: TRBV9; abundance: once; j_gene: TRBJ1-4; d_gene: TRBD1; CDR3aa: CASSEGDRVWEKLFF; CDR3nt: TGTGCCAGCAGCGAGGGGGACAGGGTGTGGGAAAAACTGTTTTTT
v_gene: TRBV5-8; abundance: NA; j_gene: TRBJ1-5; d_gene: TRBD1; CDR3aa: CASSPGQGRNQPQHF; CDR3nt: TGTGCCAGCAGCCCTGGACAGGGAAGGAATCAGCCCCAGCATTTT
v_gene: TRBV6-6; abundance: NA; j_gene: TRBJ2-7; d_gene: TRBD1; CDR3aa: CASSRGQGKYEQYF; CDR3nt: TGTGCCAGCAGTCGAGGACAGGGGAAGTACGAGCAGTACTTC
v_gene: TRBV5-1; abundance: NA; j_gene: TRBJ2-3; d_gene: TRBD2; CDR3aa: CASSLSAGGSDTQYF; CDR3nt: TGCGCCAGCAGCTTGTCCGCGGGAGGGTCAGATACGCAGTATTTT
v_gene: TRBV4-1; abundance: NA; j_gene: TRBJ2-1; d_gene: TRBD2; CDR3aa: CASSQGLAGALLYNEQFF; CDR3nt: TGCGCCAGCAGCCAAGGACTAGCGGGGGCCTTACTCTACAATGAGCAGTTCTTC
v_gene: TRBV7-2; abundance: NA; j_gene: TRBJ1-2; d_gene: NA; CDR3aa: CASSLNPGENYGYTF; CDR3nt: TGTGCCAGCAGCTTGAATCCCGGGGAAAACTATGGCTACACCTTC
v_gene: TRBV6-1; abundance: NA; j_gene: TRBJ1-1; d_gene: NA; CDR3aa: CASSDRETTEAFF; CDR3nt: TGTGCCAGCAGTGACAGGGAAACCACTGAAGCTTTCTTT
v_gene: TRBV10-3; abundance: NA; j_gene: TRBJ1-1; d_gene: NA; CDR3aa: CAISQGMNTEAFF; CDR3nt: TGTGCCATCAGTCAGGGAATGAACACTGAAGCTTTCTTT
v_gene: TRBV2; abundance: once; j_gene: TRBJ1-4; d_gene: NA; CDR3aa: CASILGQSSNEKLFF; CDR3nt: TGTGCCAGCATATTAGGACAGTCTTCTAATGAAAAACTGTTTTTT
v_gene: TRBV5-8; abundance: NA; j_gene: TRBJ2-5; d_gene: TRBD2; CDR3aa: CASSRGLAGGEETQYF; CDR3nt: TGTGCCAGCAGCCGGGGACTAGCGGGAGGCGAAGAGACCCAGTACTTC
v_gene: TRBV10-3; abundance: few; j_gene: TRBJ2-7; d_gene: TRBD1; CDR3aa: CAISERSGQNSYEQYF; CDR3nt: TGTGCCATCAGTGAAAGGTCGGGACAGAACTCCTACGAGCAGTACTTC
v_gene: TRBV20-1; abundance: NA; j_gene: TRBJ2-1; d_gene: NA; CDR3aa: CSAGPHDEQFF; CDR3nt: TGCAGTGCTGGGCCACACGATGAGCAGTTCTTC
v_gene: TRBV2; abundance: NA; j_gene: TRBJ2-1; d_gene: NA; CDR3aa: CASKSGRDEQFF; CDR3nt: TGTGCCAGCAAGAGCGGCCGGGATGAGCAGTTCTTC
v_gene: TRBV7-2; abundance: NA; j_gene: TRBJ1-6; d_gene: NA; CDR3aa: CASSRTGLENSPLHF; CDR3nt: TGTGCCAGCAGCAGAACCGGACTTGAGAATTCACCCCTCCACTTT
v_gene: TRBV25-1; abundance: NA; j_gene: TRBJ2-5; d_gene: TRBD2; CDR3aa: CASSSGTSGSRETQYF; CDR3nt: TGTGCCAGCAGTAGTGGGACTAGCGGGAGCCGAGAGACCCAGTACTTC
v_gene: TRBV25-1; abundance: NA; j_gene: TRBJ2-1; d_gene: TRBD2; CDR3aa: CASSVRGSGGEQFF; CDR3nt: TGTGCCAGCAGTGTTCGGGGTAGCGGGGGTGAGCAGTTCTTC
v_gene: TRBV27; abundance: once; j_gene: TRBJ1-1; d_gene: NA; CDR3aa: CASSFDGRGLNTEAFF; CDR3nt: TGTGCCAGCAGTTTCGACGGCAGGGGATTGAACACTGAAGCTTTCTTT
v_gene: TRBV7-3; abundance: NA; j_gene: TRBJ1-6; d_gene: NA; CDR3aa: CASSSGTPNSPLHF; CDR3nt: TGTGCCAGCAGCTCCGGGACACCAAATTCACCCCTCCACTTT
v_gene: TRBV6-1; abundance: NA; j_gene: TRBJ2-2; d_gene: NA; CDR3aa: CASTSGIVYTGELFF; CDR3nt: TGTGCCAGCACTAGTGGCATAGTTTACACCGGGGAGCTGTTTTTT
v_gene: TRBV19; abundance: NA; j_gene: TRBJ1-2; d_gene: TRBD1; CDR3aa: CASSPTGEETYGYTF; CDR3nt: TGTGCCAGTAGCCCTACAGGGGAAGAAACCTATGGCTACACCTTC
v_gene: TRBV29-1; abundance: NA; j_gene: TRBJ1-4; d_gene: NA; CDR3aa: CSVGWATNEKLFF; CDR3nt: TGCAGCGTTGGGTGGGCGACTAATGAAAAACTGTTTTTT
v_gene: TRBV5-1; abundance: NA; j_gene: TRBJ1-3; d_gene: NA; CDR3aa: CASSLARGISGNTIYF; CDR3nt: TGCGCCAGCAGCTTGGCAAGGGGGATTTCGGGAAACACCATATATTTT
v_gene: TRBV2; abundance: NA; j_gene: TRBJ2-2; d_gene: NA; CDR3aa: CASSRDTGELFF; CDR3nt: TGTGCCAGCAGTCGAGACACCGGGGAGCTGTTTTTT
v_gene: TRBV28; abundance: NA; j_gene: TRBJ2-7; d_gene: TRBD2; CDR3aa: CATSRLAGTYEQYF; CDR3nt: TGTGCCACCAGTAGACTAGCGGGAACCTACGAGCAGTACTTC
v_gene: TRBV28; abundance: NA; j_gene: TRBJ2-1; d_gene: TRBD1; CDR3aa: CASSLSGTGSYNEQFF; CDR3nt: TGTGCCAGCAGTTTAAGCGGGACAGGGTCCTACAATGAGCAGTTCTTC
v_gene: TRBV29-1; abundance: NA; j_gene: TRBJ2-1; d_gene: TRBD2; CDR3aa: CSVERTSGEYNEQFF; CDR3nt: TGCAGCGTTGAACGGACTAGCGGAGAATACAATGAGCAGTTCTTC
v_gene: TRBV5-1; abundance: once; j_gene: TRBJ1-5; d_gene: TRBD1; CDR3aa: CASSSDGQANQPQHF; CDR3nt: TGCGCCAGCAGCTCGGACGGACAGGCCAATCAGCCCCAGCATTTT
v_gene: TRBV12-5; abundance: NA; j_gene: TRBJ2-1; d_gene: NA; CDR3aa: CASGLDPRFYNEQFF; CDR3nt: TGTGCTAGTGGTTTGGATCCTAGATTTTACAATGAGCAGTTCTTC
v_gene: TRBV25-1; abundance: NA; j_gene: TRBJ1-5; d_gene: TRBD1; CDR3aa: CASSGGTGRDQPQHF; CDR3nt: TGTGCCAGCAGTGGGGGGACAGGGAGGGATCAGCCCCAGCATTTT
v_gene: TRBV18; abundance: NA; j_gene: TRBJ1-3; d_gene: NA; CDR3aa: CASSPVTDYSGNTIYF; CDR3nt: TGTGCCAGCTCACCAGTCACTGATTACTCTGGAAACACCATATATTTT
v_gene: TRBV23-1; abundance: NA; j_gene: TRBJ2-3; d_gene: NA; CDR3aa: CASSRTSTDTQYF; CDR3nt: TGCGCCAGCAGTCGGACTAGCACAGATACGCAGTATTTT
v_gene: TRBV7-9; abundance: NA; j_gene: TRBJ2-3; d_gene: NA; CDR3aa: CASKVGQGADTQYF; CDR3nt: TGTGCCAGCAAAGTAGGGCAGGGTGCAGATACGCAGTATTTT
v_gene: TRBV25-1; abundance: NA; j_gene: TRBJ2-7; d_gene: NA; CDR3aa: CASSSAGSSYEQYF; CDR3nt: TGTGCCAGCAGTTCCGCCGGGAGCTCCTACGAGCAGTACTTC
v_gene: TRBV2; abundance: NA; j_gene: TRBJ1-5; d_gene: TRBD1; CDR3aa: CASSWTGGKGNQPQHF; CDR3nt: TGTGCCAGCAGCTGGACAGGGGGGAAAGGCAATCAGCCCCAGCATTTT
v_gene: TRBV5-1; abundance: NA; j_gene: TRBJ2-7; d_gene: NA; CDR3aa: CASSLVRETHYEQYF; CDR3nt: TGCGCCAGCAGCTTGGTGAGGGAAACCCACTACGAGCAGTACTTC
v_gene: TRBV25-1; abundance: NA; j_gene: TRBJ2-1; d_gene: NA; CDR3aa: CASSGTSPEGNEQFF; CDR3nt: TGTGCCAGCAGTGGAACTAGCCCCGAGGGGAATGAGCAGTTCTTC
v_gene: TRBV6-6; abundance: NA; j_gene: TRBJ2-7; d_gene: NA; CDR3aa: CASSLSGVSHEQYF; CDR3nt: TGTGCCAGCAGTTTGTCGGGAGTCTCCCACGAGCAGTACTTC
v_gene: TRBV18; abundance: NA; j_gene: TRBJ2-2; d_gene: NA; CDR3aa: CASSPPNTGELFF; CDR3nt: TGTGCCAGCTCACCTCCAAACACCGGGGAGCTGTTTTTT
v_gene: TRBV10-3; abundance: NA; j_gene: TRBJ1-1; d_gene: NA; CDR3aa: CAIRADPRRVKNTEAFF; CDR3nt: TGTGCCATCAGGGCCGACCCCCGGAGGGTCAAGAACACTGAAGCTTTCTTT
v_gene: TRBV18; abundance: NA; j_gene: TRBJ1-2; d_gene: NA; CDR3aa: CASSPNRNNYYGYTF; CDR3nt: TGTGCCAGCTCACCTAACAGGAATAACTACTATGGCTACACCTTC
v_gene: TRBV2; abundance: NA; j_gene: TRBJ1-1; d_gene: NA; CDR3aa: CASSEAGASEAFF; CDR3nt: TGTGCCAGCAGTGAAGCGGGCGCCTCTGAAGCTTTCTTT
v_gene: TRBV7-6; abundance: few; j_gene: TRBJ2-7; d_gene: TRBD2; CDR3aa: CASSLVAGDSYEQYF; CDR3nt: TGTGCCAGCAGCTTAGTAGCGGGCGATTCCTACGAGCAGTACTTC
v_gene: TRBV7-3; abundance: NA; j_gene: TRBJ2-3; d_gene: TRBD2; CDR3aa: CASSPGTSGSASTDTQYF; CDR3nt: TGTGCCAGCAGCCCGGGGACTAGCGGGAGCGCTAGCACAGATACGCAGTATTTT
v_gene: TRBV19; abundance: NA; j_gene: TRBJ2-6; d_gene: TRBD1; CDR3aa: CASSIGTGLAGANVLTF; CDR3nt: TGTGCCAGTAGTATTGGGACAGGGCTCGCTGGGGCCAACGTCCTGACTTTC
v_gene: TRBV21-1; abundance: NA; j_gene: TRBJ1-1; d_gene: NA; CDR3aa: CASSTDLLQGAGWSTEAFF; CDR3nt: TGTGCCAGCAGCACCGACCTACTACAGGGGGCTGGTTGGAGCACTGAAGCTTTCTTT
v_gene: TRBV10-3; abundance: NA; j_gene: TRBJ2-2; d_gene: TRBD2; CDR3aa: CAIRPLAGGPTGELFF; CDR3nt: TGTGCCATCAGACCACTAGCGGGAGGACCCACCGGGGAGCTGTTTTTT
v_gene: TRBV28; abundance: NA; j_gene: TRBJ2-7; d_gene: TRBD1; CDR3aa: CASSHRQGAYEQYF; CDR3nt: TGTGCCAGCAGTCACCGACAGGGGGCCTACGAGCAGTACTTC